This TCR beta chain comes out of a study of metastatic and nonmetastatic thyroid tumors. Whole-study results and caveats: Malignant tumors reportedly showed significantly higher TCR beta diversity than benign nodules in both blood and tumor.

Concerning this clone itself: Antigen: not known.

No treatment had been given to any patient before thyroid surgery. Original data processing: Built for papillary thyroid cancer, a distant-metastasis classifier drew on CDR3 differences across clinicopathological groups. Via MiXCR, TCRdb re-called the PCR reads. For this entry, the V and J calls and clone size follow TCRdb and not the study's own pipeline. The repertoire consists of about 20,000 clones, with roughly 29% occurring once and the leading ten covering over 12%. The trim removed 7 bases at V and 7 bases at J, leaving 10 bases unmatched. CDR1 and CDR2 from the germline V gene are MDHEN and SYDVKM. This CDR3 has 13 residues.

The source material was blood. This TCR derives from a female donor with papillary thyroid cancer or a benign thyroid nodule (not recorded which). Some clones in this sample may be carry-over from other donors' samples. This chain joins TRBV28 and TRBJ2-7; the match to TRBD1 covers 7 bases. The CDR3 protein is CASTYGQGDEQYF. CDR3 sequence (DNA): TGTGCCAGCACCTACGGCCAGGGGGATGAGCAGTACTTC.